What follows are 13 T cell receptor beta chains derived from one specimen sequenced in a study of T cell changes during pregnancy in multiple sclerosis. Generated by immunoSEQ multiplex PCR, the TCRdb table keeps only in-frame clones and is missing some. The sample consists of some 37,000 clones, around 92% of them appearing once. Material for sequencing was PBMCs (not recorded whether the cells were cultured). These receptors all stem from a female donor with multiple sclerosis, enrolled in a pregnancy study.

The chain has TRBV9 and TRBJ1-1; D might be TRBD1 (6 bases). V lost 1 base and J 5 bases, leaving 15 bases between the germline ends. The V gene's germline CDR1 is SGDLS and CDR2 YYNGEE. The CDR3 totals 15 residues. This CDR3 is CASSVSGGGLTEAFF. CDR3 DNA: TGTGCCAGCAGCGTATCGGGGGGCGGTTTGACTGAAGCTTTCTTT.

This chain connects TRBV6-4 to TRBJ1-5; D is unclear. The CDR3 sequence is 13 residues long. CDR1 is MRHNA, CDR2 SNTAGT, per germline. Trimming removed 2 bases from V and 5 bases from J, with 7 bases in between. CDR3 sequence (DNA): TGTGCCAGCAGTGACGGTCCTCATCAGCCCCAGCATTTT. Residues: CASSDGPHQPQHF.

The chain carries TRBV6-5 and TRBJ2-7; D is perhaps TRBD1 (5 bases). CDR3 size: 15 residues. Trimming pared 4 bases from V and 6 bases from J, leaving 19 bases between. CDR1 MNHEY and CDR2 SVGAGI come from the germline V gene. The CDR3 sequence is CASSLSSVGVGEQYF. CDR3 coding DNA: TGTGCCAGCAGTTTGTCGTCCGTAGGGGTGGGCGAGCAGTACTTC.

The chain links TRBV6-5 to TRBJ1-1, with TRBD1 matching 7 bases. The ends lost 7 bases at V and 5 bases at J; junction bases unmatched: 7. This CDR3 is 13 amino acids long. Germline CDR1 and CDR2: MNHEY and SVGAGI. CDR3 protein: CASTSGGWTEAFF. CDR3 sequence (DNA): TGTGCCAGCACTTCAGGGGGGTGGACTGAAGCTTTCTTT.

Only one count was recorded for this clone. This chain uses TRBV19 with TRBJ1-1, with D tentatively TRBD1 (6 bases). CDR3 length equals 12 residues. Germline V gives CDR1 LNHDA, CDR2 SQIVND (reference sequence). Trimming pared 4 bases from V and 5 bases from J, leaving 8 bases between. The CDR3: CASSSRGTEAFF. The CDR3 DNA reads as TGTGCCAGTAGTAGCAGGGGTACTGAAGCTTTCTTT.

The chain has TRBV7-9 and TRBJ2-7; no reliable D call. Germline CDR1 is SEHNR and CDR2 is FQNEAQ (reference sequence). Trimming took off 5 bases at V and 2 bases at J, with 13 bases between the two ends. This CDR3 contains 14 residues. The CDR3 DNA is TGTGCCAGCAGCGCAGCAGACGGCCCCTACGAGCAGTACTTC. Encoded protein: CASSAADGPYEQYF.

CDR3 sequence reads: CASSLTRWSSYEQYF. CDR3 in DNA: TGTGCCAGCAGTTTAACGCGGTGGAGCTCCTACGAGCAGTACTTC. V gene TRBV27 combines with J gene TRBJ2-7; no firm D call. CDR1 is MNHEY and CDR2 is SMNVEV in the germline V gene (reference sequence). Trimming removed 2 bases from V and 0 bases from J, with 11 bases in between. The CDR3 contains 15 residues.

The chain recombines TRBV18 with TRBJ1-5; TRBD1 matches at 7 bases. Trimming cost V 8 bases and J 1 base; bases outside gene matches: 2. Germline-derived CDR1 and CDR2 are KGHSH and LQKENI. The CDR3 covers 13 residues. In DNA, the CDR3 is TGTGCCAGCGGACAGGCCAGCAATCAGCCCCAGCATTTT. As protein: CASGQASNQPQHF.

The rearrangement links TRBV2 to TRBJ2-7; TRBD2 agrees at 8 bases. The CDR3 runs 15 residues. The germline CDR1 and CDR2 sequences are SNHLY and FYNNEI. V trimming: 7 bases; J trimming: 2 bases; junction bases outside the gene matches: 10. The CDR3 coding sequence is TGTGCCAGCACCTCACGCGGGGGGCAGGCCTACGAGCAGTACTTC. Amino acid sequence: CASTSRGGQAYEQYF.

V and J are TRBV7-2 and TRBJ2-1; D perhaps matches TRBD1 (7 bases). Trimming cost V 6 bases and J 4 bases, with 16 bases left between them. The CDR3 runs 15 residues. In germline, CDR1 is SGHTA, CDR2 FQGNSA. CDR3 bases: TGTGCCAGCAGTTATAACCCAGGGGGGTACAATGAGCAGTTCTTC. Its translation: CASSYNPGGYNEQFF.

The chain has TRBV5-1 and TRBJ2-1, with TRBD2 matching 9 bases. Germline V lookup: CDR1 SGHRS, CDR2 YFSETQ. Germline trimming cut 3 bases from V and 6 bases from J; bases unmatched to any gene: 10. CDR3 length equals 16 residues. The CDR3 DNA follows: TGCGCCAGCAGCTGGAGCAGCGGGAGGCCCAGCAATGAGCAGTTCTTC. As protein: CASSWSSGRPSNEQFF.

The chain carries TRBV5-1 and TRBJ2-5, with 7 bases identical to TRBD2. Germline assignment: CDR1 SGHRS and CDR2 YFSETQ. The CDR3 has 13 residues. V trimming: 0 bases; J trimming: 5 bases; junction bases outside the gene matches: 1. The CDR3 DNA sequence: TGCGCCAGCAGCTTGGCCGGGGGGGAGACCCAGTACTTC. As protein: CASSLAGGETQYF.

J is TRBJ2-2 and V is TRBV4-1, with D uncertain. CDR1 MGHRA and CDR2 YSYEKL come from the germline V gene. V dropped 4 bases and J dropped 5 bases, with 8 bases sitting between them. The CDR3 runs 13 residues. CDR3 in DNA: TGCGCCAGCAGCCCTATTCCGACCGGGGAGCTGTTTTTT. The encoded protein is CASSPIPTGELFF.